The present TCR beta chain was sequenced within a study of identical twins. General study results and limits: Models underpredicted monozygotic twin sharing of out-of-frame TCR alpha. Out-of-frame beta sequences exhibited a weaker degree of excess twin sharing. Conclusions leaned on cross-sectional statistical analysis and did not track the same donors over time.

TCRdb re-called the 5' RACE reads with MiXCR, one entry per CDR3 protein. The sample has roughly 470,000 distinct CDR3 sequences; about 13% are singletons. This clonotype was picked up a small number of times. What it recognizes is unknown. With 7 bases clipped from V and 5 bases from J, the junction kept 5 bases outside the gene matches. There are 13 residues in the CDR3. This sample also appeared in a second study, on yellow fever vaccine responses in identical twins.

The sequenced sample was CD4+ T cells sorted from blood. This clonotype originated in a woman between 18 and 29 years old in good health. The rearrangement links TRBV12-3 or TRBV12-4 to TRBJ2-5; 9 bases align to TRBD1. The CDR3 region has the DNA TGTGCCAGCACCACAGGGGGCCGTGAGACCCAGTACTTC. Its translation: CASTTGGRETQYF.